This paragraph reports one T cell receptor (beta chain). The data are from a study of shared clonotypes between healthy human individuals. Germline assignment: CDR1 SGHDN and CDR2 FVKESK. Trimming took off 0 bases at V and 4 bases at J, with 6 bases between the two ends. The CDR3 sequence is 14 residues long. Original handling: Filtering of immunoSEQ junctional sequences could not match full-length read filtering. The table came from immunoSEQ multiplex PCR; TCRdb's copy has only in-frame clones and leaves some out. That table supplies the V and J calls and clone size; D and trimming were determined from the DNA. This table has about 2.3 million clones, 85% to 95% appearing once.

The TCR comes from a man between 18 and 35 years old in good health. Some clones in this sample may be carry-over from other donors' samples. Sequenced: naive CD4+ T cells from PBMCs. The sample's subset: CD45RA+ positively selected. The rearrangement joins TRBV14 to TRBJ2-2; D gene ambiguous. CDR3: CASSQESGTGELFF. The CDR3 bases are TGTGCCAGCAGCCAAGAGTCGGGCACCGGGGAGCTGTTTTTT.